This entry concerns a single T cell receptor (beta chain). How the authors handled the data: Nucleated cell number was recorded as an estimate derived from reference gene primer amplification. Libraries were prepared by immunoSEQ multiplex PCR; TCRdb keeps only in-frame clonotypes and omits some of them. V and J calls and clone size are copied from that table; D and trimming were computed from the DNA. The data contain 140,000 to 150,000 clones, 84% of them singletons. This sample is part of a study of blood T cell repertoires in COVID-19. Study as a whole: Collection of acute and convalescent COVID-19 samples took place in the United States, Italy and Spain.

The sample consisted of PBMCs or T cells enriched from blood (not recorded which). This clonotype was obtained from a woman in her fifties or sixties with acute COVID-19.

The CDR3 protein is CATSRGRGPYNEQFF. The CDR3 region has the DNA TGTGCCACCAGTCGGGGCAGGGGCCCTTACAATGAGCAGTTCTTC. The V gene is TRBV24-1, the J gene TRBJ2-1; TRBD1 is a possible D gene (6 bases). The CDR3 contains 15 residues. The V gene's germline CDR1 is KGHDR and CDR2 SFDVKD. The V end was cut by 6 bases, the J end by 4 bases, with 15 bases between.